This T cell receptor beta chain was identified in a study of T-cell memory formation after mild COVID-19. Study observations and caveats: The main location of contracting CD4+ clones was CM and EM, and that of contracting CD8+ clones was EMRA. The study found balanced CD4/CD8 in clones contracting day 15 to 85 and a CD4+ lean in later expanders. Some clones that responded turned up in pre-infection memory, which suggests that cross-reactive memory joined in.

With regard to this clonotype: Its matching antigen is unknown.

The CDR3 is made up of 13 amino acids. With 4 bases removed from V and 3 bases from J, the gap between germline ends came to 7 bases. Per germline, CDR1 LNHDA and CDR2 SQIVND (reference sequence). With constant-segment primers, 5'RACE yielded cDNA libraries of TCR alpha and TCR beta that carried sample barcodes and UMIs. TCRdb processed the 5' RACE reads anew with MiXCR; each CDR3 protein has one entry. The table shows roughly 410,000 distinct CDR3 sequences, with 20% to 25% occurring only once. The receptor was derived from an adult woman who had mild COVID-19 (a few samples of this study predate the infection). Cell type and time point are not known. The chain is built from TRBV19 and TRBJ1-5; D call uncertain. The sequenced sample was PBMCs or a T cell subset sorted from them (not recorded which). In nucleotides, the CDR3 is TGTGCCAGTAGTAGGGTTTTCAATCAGCCCCAGCATTTT. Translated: CASSRVFNQPQHF.